The rows below give T cell receptor beta chains drawn from one sample of a study of blood T cell repertoires in COVID-19. The repertoire was sequenced with immunoSEQ multiplex PCR; TCRdb's copy has only in-frame clones and lacks some. The table shows about 120,000 clones, with 65% to 85% occurring only once. The sample comprised peripheral blood. These receptors came from a man aged 25-45 years with COVID-19, enrolled during active disease. The CDR3 runs from the conserved cysteine through the conserved F or W. Fields, in order: D gene, J gene, V gene, clone size, CDR3 protein, CDR3 DNA. A D gene is named only where the DNA matches it firmly. Expanded clones are given a class, and other clones once, few, many or no size at all.

- | TRBJ1-2 | TRBV30 | - | CAWSPSVVYGYTF | TGTGCCTGGAGTCCCTCAGTCGTCTATGGCTACACCTTC
- | TRBJ2-7 | TRBV28 | few | CASRRTGTRRSYEQYF | TGTGCCAGCAGACGGACCGGGACTCGAAGGTCCTACGAGCAGTACTTC
- | TRBJ2-7 | TRBV2 | - | CASRSIQGDEQYF | TGTGCCAGCAGGTCCATTCAGGGTGACGAGCAGTACTTC
- | TRBJ1-2 | TRBV28 | few | CASSYLTDNYGYTF | TGTGCCAGCAGTTACCTGACAGATAACTATGGCTACACCTTC
TRBD1 | TRBJ1-1 | TRBV7-9 | - | CASSSTGGVKGTEAFF | TGTGCCAGCAGCTCCACAGGGGGCGTCAAGGGCACTGAAGCTTTCTTT
TRBD2 | TRBJ2-1 | TRBV10-3 | - | CAISEHFSGGGHNEQFF | TGTGCCATCAGTGAGCACTTTAGCGGGGGGGGACACAATGAGCAGTTCTTC
TRBD1 | TRBJ1-2 | TRBV3-1/TRBV3-2 | - | CASSRTGGDYGYTF | TGTGCCAGCAGCCGAACAGGGGGCGACTATGGCTACACCTTC
TRBD2 | TRBJ2-1 | TRBV11-3 | - | CASSLDRPAGGQNEQFF | TGTGCCAGCAGCTTAGATCGGCCAGCGGGGGGGCAAAATGAGCAGTTCTTC
TRBD2 | TRBJ2-1 | TRBV3-1/TRBV3-2 | - | CASSRRLAGASYNEQFF | TGTGCCAGCAGCCGCCGACTAGCGGGAGCGTCCTACAATGAGCAGTTCTTC
- | TRBJ1-2 | TRBV19 | - | CASTAAGVRNGYTF | TGTGCCAGTACCGCGGCGGGGGTTCGGAATGGCTACACCTTC
TRBD1 | TRBJ1-1 | TRBV2 | - | CASSAGGNTEAFF | TGTGCCAGCAGTGCAGGGGGGAACACTGAAGCTTTCTTT
TRBD1 | TRBJ1-6 | TRBV13 | once | CASSYRGQRDSPLHF | TGTGCCAGCTCCTATAGGGGACAGCGGGATTCACCCCTCCACTTT
TRBD1 | TRBJ2-2 | TRBV6-5 | - | CASRRQGTWTGELFF | TGTGCCAGCAGAAGACAGGGTACCTGGACCGGGGAGCTGTTTTTT
TRBD2 | TRBJ2-3 | TRBV5-6 | - | CASSLGTSVSTDTQYF | TGTGCCAGCAGCTTGGGGACTAGCGTTAGCACAGATACGCAGTATTTT
- | TRBJ1-3 | TRBV11-2 | - | CASSTSGNTIYF | TGTGCCAGCAGCACCAGTGGAAACACCATATATTTT
TRBD1 | TRBJ1-6 | TRBV18 | - | CASSPDRAPNSPLHF | TGTGCCAGCTCTCCTGACAGGGCCCCGAATTCACCCCTCCACTTT
- | TRBJ1-4 | TRBV2 | - | CASTVNEKLFF | TGTGCCAGCACCGTTAATGAAAAACTGTTTTTT
TRBD1 | TRBJ2-7 | TRBV25-1 | - | CASSPDRGVMEQYF | TGTGCCAGCAGCCCGGACAGGGGGGTTATGGAGCAGTACTTC
- | TRBJ1-6 | TRBV28 | - | CASSLGQQNSPLHF | TGTGCCAGCAGTTTAGGACAGCAGAATTCACCCCTCCACTTT
- | TRBJ2-5 | TRBV14 | - | CASSPGQFQETQYF | TGTGCCAGCAGCCCCGGACAGTTTCAAGAGACCCAGTACTTC
- | TRBJ1-3 | TRBV19 | - | CASSVPGPGNTIYF | TGTGCCAGTAGTGTCCCAGGCCCTGGAAACACCATATATTTT
TRBD1 | TRBJ1-3 | TRBV28 | - | CASSLIIGTVSGNTIYF | TGTGCCAGCAGTCTCATTATAGGGACAGTCTCTGGAAACACCATATATTTT
- | TRBJ1-5 | TRBV30 | - | CAWGRGRDQPQHF | TGTGCCTGGGGGCGGGGGAGAGATCAGCCCCAGCATTTT
TRBD2 | TRBJ2-4 | TRBV4-1 | once | CASSQVSGRAFGIQYF | TGCGCCAGCAGCCAAGTGTCCGGGAGGGCCTTTGGCATTCAGTACTTC
TRBD1 | TRBJ1-5 | TRBV2 | few | CASSVGEGAGQPQHF | TGTGCCAGCAGTGTTGGAGAGGGGGCTGGTCAGCCCCAGCATTTT
- | TRBJ1-2 | TRBV7-2 | - | CASSFRAGANYGYTF | TGTGCCAGCAGCTTCCGAGCGGGAGCTAACTATGGCTACACCTTC
TRBD1 | TRBJ1-5 | TRBV18 | - | CASSPRQGNQPQHF | TGTGCCAGCTCACCACGACAGGGGAATCAGCCCCAGCATTTT
- | TRBJ2-3 | TRBV7-9 | - | CASSLLTQGGDTQYF | TGTGCCAGCAGCTTACTAACGCAGGGTGGGGATACGCAGTATTTT
- | TRBJ1-5 | TRBV9 | - | CASSAGRANQPQHF | TGTGCCAGCAGCGCCGGGAGGGCAAACCAGCCCCAGCATTTT
- | TRBJ2-7 | TRBV29-1 | - | CSPDPNAHDNYEQYF | TGCAGCCCGGACCCCAATGCCCACGACAACTACGAGCAGTACTTC
- | TRBJ1-5 | TRBV28 | - | CASSFRLFDSNQPQHF | TGTGCCAGCAGTTTTCGACTGTTTGATAGCAATCAGCCCCAGCATTTT
- | TRBJ1-1 | TRBV11-2 | - | CASSLGPGTPNTEAFF | TGTGCCAGCAGCTTAGGGCCCGGGACTCCGAACACTGAAGCTTTCTTT
- | TRBJ2-6 | TRBV27 | - | CASSLQGSSSGANVLTF | TGTGCCAGCAGTTTACAGGGGTCAAGCTCTGGGGCCAACGTCCTGACTTTC
TRBD1 | TRBJ1-6 | TRBV19 | - | CASSADRDTTLHF | TGTGCCAGTAGTGCTGACAGGGATACAACCCTCCACTTT
TRBD1 | TRBJ2-1 | TRBV19 | - | CASTSGTGVWNEQFF | TGTGCCAGTACCTCCGGGACAGGAGTTTGGAATGAGCAGTTCTTC
- | TRBJ2-7 | TRBV27 | - | CASSHGGPYEQYF | TGTGCCAGCAGTCATGGAGGGCCGTACGAGCAGTACTTC
- | TRBJ1-1 | TRBV5-4 | - | CASSLRDTEAFF | TGTGCCAGCAGCTTACGGGACACTGAAGCTTTCTTT
- | TRBJ2-7 | TRBV5-6 | - | CASSLRGGSYEQYF | TGTGCCAGCAGCTTGAGAGGGGGCTCCTACGAGCAGTACTTC
TRBD1 | TRBJ1-2 | TRBV2 | - | CASRLDRGDGYTF | TGTGCCAGCAGACTGGACAGGGGAGATGGCTACACCTTC
- | TRBJ1-1 | TRBV13 | - | CASSRPGNMNTEAFF | TGTGCCAGCAGCAGACCAGGGAACATGAACACTGAAGCTTTCTTT
- | TRBJ1-6 | TRBV18 | - | CASSPRTASSYNSPLHF | TGTGCCAGCTCACCGCGGACAGCGAGCTCCTATAATTCACCCCTCCACTTT
- | TRBJ1-1 | TRBV19 | - | CASSRSYSEAFF | TGTGCCAGTAGTCGGTCGTATAGTGAAGCTTTCTTT
TRBD1 | TRBJ1-1 | TRBV27 | - | CASSFGQGNTEAFF | TGTGCCAGCAGTTTTGGACAGGGTAACACTGAAGCTTTCTTT
TRBD2 | TRBJ2-1 | TRBV28 | - | CASSLGLVLDEQFF | TGTGCCAGCAGTTTAGGACTAGTACTTGATGAGCAGTTCTTC
TRBD1 | TRBJ2-7 | TRBV20-1 | few | CSASTGTVNYEQYF | TGCAGTGCTAGTACAGGGACAGTGAACTACGAGCAGTACTTC
TRBD1 | TRBJ1-4 | TRBV14 | - | CASSRTGTGGEKLFF | TGTGCCAGCAGCCGAACCGGGACAGGGGGTGAAAAACTGTTTTTT
TRBD2 | TRBJ2-3 | TRBV27 | - | CASSPPTGTSVADTDTQYF | TGTGCCAGCAGTCCTCCAACCGGGACTAGCGTCGCCGACACAGATACGCAGTATTTT
- | TRBJ1-1 | TRBV28 | - | CASSFFAVNTEAFF | TGTGCCAGCAGTTTTTTTGCAGTAAACACTGAAGCTTTCTTT
- | TRBJ2-7 | TRBV6-5 | - | CASSYSEGTGQYF | TGTGCCAGCAGTTACTCAGAGGGAACCGGGCAGTACTTC
TRBD1 | TRBJ1-2 | TRBV29-1 | - | CSVGDSAYGYTF | TGCAGCGTGGGGGACAGCGCCTATGGCTACACCTTC
TRBD1 | TRBJ2-2 | TRBV27 | - | CASSQRDSQGPGELFF | TGTGCCAGCAGTCAAAGGGACAGCCAGGGACCCGGGGAGCTGTTTTTT
- | TRBJ2-3 | TRBV19 | once | CASSTSTGTIKTQYF | TGTGCCAGTAGTACAAGCACCGGGACAATAAAAACGCAGTATTTT
TRBD1 | TRBJ1-1 | TRBV5-6 | - | CASSLSSGQGGTEAFF | TGTGCCAGCAGCTTGTCCTCAGGACAGGGCGGCACTGAAGCTTTCTTT
TRBD1 | TRBJ1-1 | TRBV18 | - | CASSPRTGSQAFF | TGTGCCAGCTCACCACGGACAGGGTCTCAAGCTTTCTTT
- | TRBJ2-3 | TRBV2 | - | CASSEQNTDTQYF | TGTGCCAGCAGCGAACAGAACACAGATACGCAGTATTTT
TRBD2 | TRBJ2-5 | TRBV5-4 | - | CASSWGGVLETQYF | TGTGCCAGCAGCTGGGGGGGAGTCTTGGAGACCCAGTACTTC
TRBD1 | TRBJ1-1 | TRBV10-3 | once | CAISEGAVNTEAFF | TGTGCCATCTCCGAGGGGGCGGTGAACACTGAAGCTTTCTTT